Below are 9 T cell receptor beta chains sequenced from a single sample in a study of blood T cell repertoires in COVID-19. Only in-frame clones appear in the TCRdb table, and some are missing; sequencing was by immunoSEQ multiplex PCR. The table shows a few hundred thousand clones, with around 90% occurring only once. The specimen was PBMCs or T cells enriched from blood (not recorded which). These receptors were collected from a woman under 30 who had recovered from COVID-19.

V and J are TRBV7-3 and TRBJ2-3; D uncertain. Germline CDR1 is SGHTA and CDR2 is FQGTGA. V lost 0 bases and J lost 4, with 5 bases in between. The CDR3 extends over 13 amino acids. The CDR3 DNA follows: TGTGCCAGCAGCTTAACGTCCGCAGATACGCAGTATTTT. It translates to CASSLTSADTQYF.

The chain joins TRBV7-9 to TRBJ2-7; no firm D call. Germline CDR1 SEHNR, CDR2 FQNEAQ (reference sequence). There are 12 residues in the CDR3. Trimming cost V 1 base and J 7 bases, with 8 bases left between them. The CDR3 loop is CASSLDSTEQYF. In DNA, the CDR3 is TGTGCCAGCAGCTTAGACAGTACGGAGCAGTACTTC. The full variable domain, in which reference TRBV7-9 and TRBJ2-7 provide the parts outside the CDR3, is DTGVSQNPRHKITKRGQNVTFRCDPISEHNRLYWYRQTLGQGPEFLTYFQNEAQLEKSRLLSDRFSAERPKGSFSTLEIQRTEQGDSAMYLCASSLDSTEQYFGPGTRLTVT.

The chain carries TRBV10-3 and TRBJ2-7, with a tentative D call TRBD2 (6 bases). CDR1 and CDR2 from the germline V gene are ENHRY and SYGVKD. Trimming removed 0 bases at V and 4 bases at J, with 10 bases between. CDR3 size: 14 residues. CDR3 sequence: CAISESIGGYEQYF. As DNA, the CDR3 is TGTGCCATCAGTGAGTCAATCGGGGGTTACGAGCAGTACTTC.

CDR3 loop: CASVLKSQRNSPLHF. CDR3 DNA: TGTGCCAGCGTTCTTAAATCTCAGCGGAATTCACCCCTCCACTTT. This chain links TRBV9 with TRBJ1-6, with D unclear. Trimming pared 7 bases from V and 7 bases from J, leaving 18 bases between. The CDR3 spans 15 residues. The germline gives CDR1 SGDLS, CDR2 YYNGEE.

The chain recombines TRBV19 with TRBJ1-2, with 8 bases lining up with TRBD1. CDR3 length equals 14 residues. The J segment lost 6 bases and the V segment lost 3 bases, leaving 6 bases of the junction unmatched. Germline assignment: CDR1 LNHDA and CDR2 SQIVND (reference sequence). CDR3 protein: CASSMTQGVDGYTF. The CDR3 DNA reads as TGTGCCAGTAGTATGACACAGGGGGTGGATGGCTACACCTTC.

This clone was recorded only once. The rearrangement links TRBV10-1 to TRBJ2-5; TRBD2 is a possible D gene (5 bases). V was shortened by 3 bases and J by 5 bases, with 7 bases between the two germline ends. Per germline, CDR1 WNHNN and CDR2 SYGVQD (reference sequence). This CDR3 is built from 12 residues. DNA for the CDR3: TGCGCCAGCAGTGACCCGGGGGAGACCCAGTACTTC. It is translated as CASSDPGETQYF.

In its sample, this clone was seen once. V is TRBV15 and J is TRBJ2-4; tentatively, D is TRBD1 (6 bases). The CDR3 extends over 16 amino acids. Germline loops: CDR1 LNHNV, CDR2 YYDKDF (reference sequence). V lost 3 bases, J lost 0 bases, and 12 bases lay in between. The chain's CDR3 is CATSRYRVLAKNIQYF. Written as DNA, the CDR3 is TGTGCCACCAGCAGGTACAGGGTACTAGCCAAAAACATTCAGTACTTC.

The sample holds one count of this clone. The rearrangement uses TRBV2 and TRBJ1-5, with a weak D call TRBD1 (5 bases). The germline CDR1 and CDR2 sequences are SNHLY and FYNNEI. The ends were cut back, 7 bases at V and 0 bases at J, with 7 bases in the middle. The CDR3 covers 13 residues. In DNA, the CDR3 is TGTGCCAGCAAAGGGGATAGCAATCAGCCCCAGCATTTT. Translation gives CASKGDSNQPQHF.

V gene TRBV18 combines with J gene TRBJ1-2, with 8 bases aligning to TRBD1. J was trimmed by 6 bases and V by 5 bases; bases with no gene match: 5. This CDR3 spans 13 amino acids. Germline CDR1 KGHSH, CDR2 LQKENI. In DNA, the CDR3 is TGTGCCAGCTCATCGACAGGGGCCAATGGCTACACCTTC. This translates into CASSSTGANGYTF.